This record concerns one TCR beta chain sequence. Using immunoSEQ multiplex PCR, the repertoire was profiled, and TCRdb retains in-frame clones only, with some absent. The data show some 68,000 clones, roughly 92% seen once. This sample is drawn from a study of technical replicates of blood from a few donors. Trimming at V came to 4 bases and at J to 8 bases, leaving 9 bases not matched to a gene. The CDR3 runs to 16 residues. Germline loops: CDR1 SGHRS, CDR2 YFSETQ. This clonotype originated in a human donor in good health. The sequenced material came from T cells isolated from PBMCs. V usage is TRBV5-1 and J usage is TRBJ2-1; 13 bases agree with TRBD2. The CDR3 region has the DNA TGCGCCAGCAGCGGCGGACTAGCGGGAGTAGGCGATGAGCAGTTCTTC. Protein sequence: CASSGGLAGVGDEQFF.